Below are 28 T cell receptor beta chains sequenced from a single sample in a study of blood T cell repertoires in COVID-19 (dated by TCRdb to about 2020). The library was generated by the immunoSEQ multiplex PCR assay. In its TCRdb copy, this immuneACCESS table keeps in-frame sequences only and misses some clones. Where compared with another copy, unresolved V genes explain less than half of these, and the others have no known cause. This sample holds about 50,000 clones; roughly 85% were observed only once. The ten largest clones add up to roughly 25% of the sample. The sample taken for sequencing was peripheral blood. The receptors originated from an older man with acute or convalescent COVID-19.

The rearrangement uses TRBV28 and TRBJ1-5, with D maybe TRBD1 (6 bases). V was trimmed by 6 bases and J by 6 bases, leaving 15 bases between them. This CDR3 spans 14 amino acids. In germline, CDR1 is MDHEN, CDR2 SYDVKM. The DNA for the CDR3 is TGTGCCAGCAGACCCCAGGGGAACAGTCAGCCCCAGCATTTT. As protein: CASRPQGNSQPQHF.

The V and J genes are TRBV12-5 and TRBJ2-3, with 9 bases aligning to TRBD1. CDR3 size: 15 residues. Losses at the gene ends were 5 bases for V and 4 bases for J; bases not matched to a gene: 7. Looked up from germline, CDR1 is LGHNT and CDR2 is FRNRAP. For the CDR3, the DNA is TGTGCTAGTGGTGGCCGGGACAGGGACCCAGATACGCAGTATTTT. Residues: CASGGRDRDPDTQYF. Complete variable domain (other parts from reference TRBV12-5 and TRBJ2-3): DARVTQTPRHKVTEMGQEVTMRCQPILGHNTVFWYRQTMMQGLELLAYFRNRAPLDDSGMPKDRFSAEMPDATLATLKIQPSEPRDSAVYFCASGGRDRDPDTQYFGPGTRLTVL.

CDR3 in amino acids: CASSLTSGRVTGELFF. The CDR3 coding sequence is TGCGCCAGCAGCCTGACTAGCGGGAGGGTCACCGGGGAGCTGTTTTTT. V is TRBV5-1 and J is TRBJ2-2; TRBD2 matches at 14 bases. V shed 4 bases and J 4 bases; nucleotides not matched to a gene: 3. This CDR3 spans 16 amino acids. The germline CDR1 and CDR2 sequences are SGHRS and YFSETQ.

This rearrangement joins TRBV7-8 to TRBJ1-1; 7 nucleotides align to TRBD1. Germline trimming cut 1 base from V and 0 bases from J; bases unmatched to any gene: 11. The CDR3 covers 18 residues. Germline lookup yields CDR1 SGHVS and CDR2 FQNEAQ. CDR3: CASSLGTGSWAMNTEAFF. The CDR3 nucleotides are TGTGCCAGCAGCTTAGGGACAGGCTCCTGGGCCATGAACACTGAAGCTTTCTTT.

The chain links TRBV9 to TRBJ2-1, with 10 bases lining up with TRBD2. The J segment lost 10 bases and the V segment lost 0 bases, leaving 7 bases of the junction unmatched. CDR1 and CDR2 from the germline V gene are SGDLS and YYNGEE. This CDR3 is built from 15 residues. The CDR3 region has the DNA TGTGCCAGCAGCGTAGTGCTAGCGGGAGCATCGGAGCAGTTCTTC. This translates into CASSVVLAGASEQFF.

This chain connects TRBV6-5 to TRBJ2-1; D is unresolved. V lost 8 bases to trimming and J lost 0 bases, with 11 bases between them. In germline, CDR1 is MNHEY, CDR2 SVGAGI. The CDR3 is 14 residues long. The CDR3 nucleotides read TGTGCCAGCGGATGGCGGTTCTCCTACAATGAGCAGTTCTTC. It specifies CASGWRFSYNEQFF.

The gene calls are TRBV5-4 and TRBJ1-3; D gene unclear. CDR1 and CDR2 from the germline V gene are SGHNT and YYREEE (reference sequence). This CDR3 spans 16 amino acids. V gave up 0 bases and J gave up 4 bases, with 14 bases separating them. In DNA, the CDR3 is TGTGCCAGCAGCTTGGGTTCGGCAGGCAACGGAAACACCATATATTTT. Amino acids: CASSLGSAGNGNTIYF.

The rearrangement joins TRBV7-2 to TRBJ2-7, with D tentatively TRBD2 (6 bases). CDR3 length: 14 residues. CDR1 and CDR2 (germline): SGHTA, FQGNSA. Trimming took off 5 bases at V and 4 bases at J, with 15 bases between the two ends. The CDR3 protein is CASSDRGLTYEQYF. CDR3 in DNA: TGTGCCAGCAGCGACCGAGGACTAACTTACGAGCAGTACTTC.

This sequence joins TRBV27 and TRBJ2-6, with 11 bases identical to TRBD1. V lost 4 bases and J lost 2; bases outside the gene matches: 13. This CDR3 spans 20 amino acids. Looked up from germline, CDR1 is MNHEY and CDR2 is SMNVEV (reference sequence). The CDR3 loop reads CASSSYNPGQGVAGANVLTF. CDR3 sequence (DNA): TGTGCCAGCAGTTCGTACAACCCGGGACAGGGGGTGGCTGGGGCCAACGTCCTGACTTTC.

This chain joins TRBV12-5 and TRBJ1-2, with 7 nucleotides matching TRBD1. The CDR3 extends over 15 amino acids. After removal of 0 bases from V and 11 bases from J, the junction contained 12 bases not matched to a gene. The germline CDR1 and CDR2 sequences are LGHNT and FRNRAP. CDR3 region: CASGLVGLAGGSYTF. Written as DNA, the CDR3 is TGTGCTAGTGGTTTGGTAGGTTTGGCAGGGGGAAGTTACACCTTC.

The CDR3 nucleotides read TGTGCCAGCAGCATAACCGGGACAGGGGAAAACGAGCAGTACTTC. Residues: CASSITGTGENEQYF. The V call is TRBV6-5, the J call TRBJ2-7, with 10 positions matching TRBD1. Germline loops: CDR1 MNHEY, CDR2 SVGAGI. The CDR3 loop spans 15 amino acids. The V segment lost 6 bases and the J segment 5 bases; nucleotides outside the gene matches: 10.

This clone was detected only a few times. This rearrangement joins TRBV30 to TRBJ2-3; 9 bases are shared with TRBD2. V trimming: 8 bases; J trimming: 5 bases; junction bases outside the gene matches: 11. This CDR3 region has 14 residues. Germline values: CDR1 GTSNPN, CDR2 SVGIG (reference sequence). As DNA, the CDR3 is TGTGCCATAAGCGGGGGGCCACTGGTAGATACGCAGTATTTT. As protein: CAISGGPLVDTQYF. Based on the CDR3 plus reference TRBV30 and TRBJ2-3, the full variable domain is SQTIHQWPATLVQPVGSPLSLECTVEGTSNPNLYWYRQAAGRGLQLLFYSVGIGQISSEVPQNLSASRPQDRQFILSSKKLLLSDSGFYLCAISGGPLVDTQYFGPGTRLTVL.

The V gene is TRBV2, the J gene TRBJ2-3; D might be TRBD2 (6 bases). The CDR3 extends over 12 amino acids. Germline CDR1 SNHLY, CDR2 FYNNEI. Trimming left V 3 bases short and J 10 bases short, with 11 bases between. CDR3 protein: CASSDRWEAQYF. CDR3 sequence (DNA): TGTGCCAGCAGTGACAGGTGGGAGGCGCAGTATTTT.

This clone was seen just once. This chain joins TRBV7-2 and TRBJ1-5, with TRBD1 matching 7 bases. Losses at the gene ends were 3 bases for V and 1 base for J; bases not matched to a gene: 3. This CDR3 has 15 amino acids. The germline V gene encodes CDR1 SGHTA and CDR2 FQGNSA. DNA for the CDR3: TGTGCCAGCAGCTTCGGGACAGCGAGCAATCAGCCCCAGCATTTT. It encodes CASSFGTASNQPQHF.

This sequence joins TRBV5-8 and TRBJ1-2, with D uncertain. Looked up from germline, CDR1 is SGHTS and CDR2 is YDEGEE. V shed 0 bases and J shed 2 bases, with 5 bases lying between them. The CDR3 extends over 13 amino acids. CDR3 amino acids: CASSLVENYGYTF. The CDR3 region has the DNA TGTGCCAGCAGCTTGGTAGAAAACTATGGCTACACCTTC.

This sequence joins TRBV28 and TRBJ1-4; 10 bases line up with TRBD1. J gave up 6 bases and V 7 bases, and 5 bases lay outside the gene matches. The CDR3 has 14 residues. Germline V gene data show CDR1 as MDHEN and CDR2 as SYDVKM. The CDR3 nucleotides read TGTGCCAGCATTCCGACAGGGGGCCATGAAAAACTGTTTTTT. This encodes CASIPTGGHEKLFF.

This clone qualifies as medium-sized. The CDR3 DNA sequence: TGTGCCAGTAGTAATCCCCCATTCAGGGGGGAAAGCTCTGGGGCCAACGTCCTGACTTTC. Its translation is CASSNPPFRGESSGANVLTF. The V gene is TRBV19, the J gene TRBJ2-6, with a weak D call TRBD1 (7 bases). The germline V and J ends were trimmed by 4 bases and 0 bases, with 22 bases remaining between them. The CDR3 extends over 20 amino acids. Germline V CDR1 and CDR2: LNHDA, SQIVND (reference sequence).

The chain couples TRBV6-5 to TRBJ2-3; TRBD2 matches at 8 bases. From germline, CDR1 is MNHEY and CDR2 SVGAGI. V trimming: 9 bases; J trimming: 1 base; junction bases outside the gene matches: 6. The CDR3 loop spans 14 amino acids. The CDR3 protein is CASKTSGGTDTQYF. The DNA of the CDR3 is TGTGCCAGTAAAACTAGCGGAGGCACAGATACGCAGTATTTT.

The DNA of the CDR3 is TGTGCCAGCGGGCTAAGGGAGAGCTCCTACGAGCAGTACTTC. As protein: CASGLRESSYEQYF. This chain joins TRBV6-5 and TRBJ2-7; tentatively, D is TRBD2 (5 bases). CDR1 and CDR2 from the germline V gene are MNHEY and SVGAGI. The CDR3 totals 14 residues. The ends were cut back, 8 bases at V and 0 bases at J, with 14 bases in the middle.

The J gene is TRBJ1-1, the V gene TRBV7-9; D perhaps matches TRBD1 (6 bases). Germline V gene lookup returns CDR1 SEHNR and CDR2 FQNEAQ (reference sequence). The CDR3 spans 15 residues. The V end lost 4 bases, the J end lost 3 bases, and 15 bases lay between the germline ends. The CDR3 nucleotides are TGTGCCAGCAGCTCTCGGACAGTAGGGGACACTGAAGCTTTCTTT. It codes for CASSSRTVGDTEAFF.

The chain joins TRBV6-5 to TRBJ2-7, with 7 bases fitting TRBD2. Germline trimming cut 8 bases from V and 0 bases from J; bases unmatched to any gene: 10. Per the germline V gene, CDR1 is MNHEY and CDR2 is SVGAGI. This CDR3 has 15 amino acids. CDR3 DNA: TGTGCCAGCGGGCGACCCGCGGGGGACTCCTACGAGCAGTACTTC. Encoded protein: CASGRPAGDSYEQYF.

The genes are TRBV5-5 and TRBJ2-7; possible D gene TRBD2, 5 bases. This CDR3 has 15 amino acids. The V gene lost 4 bases and the J gene lost 0 bases, with 14 bases spanning the gap. Germline-derived CDR1 and CDR2 are SGHKS and YYEKEE (reference sequence). CDR3 DNA: TGTGCCAGCAGCCCCTTGAGCGGCAACTCCTACGAGCAGTACTTC. Protein: CASSPLSGNSYEQYF.

This clone appeared once. J is TRBJ2-2 and V is TRBV11-3; possible D gene TRBD1, 6 bases. Trimming cost V 1 base and J 7 bases, with 13 bases left between them. The germline V gene has CDR1 SGHNT and CDR2 YENEEA. The CDR3 totals 15 residues. The CDR3 DNA reads TGTGCCAGCAGCTTAGGGGGGCGAGCGGACGGGGAGCTGTTTTTT. Translating it yields CASSLGGRADGELFF.

This sequence joins TRBV19 and TRBJ1-3; 7 bases match TRBD1. The CDR3 loop spans 13 amino acids. The V gene's germline CDR1 is LNHDA and CDR2 SQIVND (reference sequence). Losses at the gene ends were 8 bases for V and 2 bases for J; bases not matched to a gene: 3. CDR3 nucleotide sequence: TGTGCCAGTTCCGGGACAGCTGGAAACACCATATATTTT. Translated, it gives CASSGTAGNTIYF.

The CDR3 sequence: CASSLVGGVETQYF. The CDR3, as DNA: TGTGCCAGCAGCTTGGTCGGGGGAGTGGAGACCCAGTACTTC. The chain has TRBV5-5 and TRBJ2-5, with D perhaps matching TRBD2 (6 bases). CDR1 is SGHKS and CDR2 is YYEKEE in the germline V gene (reference sequence). Deletions cut 0 bases from V and 5 bases from J, with 11 bases between. This CDR3 contains 14 residues.

The rearrangement uses TRBV11-2 and TRBJ1-5, with D uncertain. Germline V gene sequence: CDR1 SGHAT, CDR2 FQNNGV. Trimming cost V 5 bases and J 5 bases, with 10 bases left between them. The CDR3 is made up of 13 amino acids. The CDR3 loop reads CASSPVGYQPQHF. The CDR3 DNA reads TGTGCCAGCAGCCCGGTCGGGTATCAGCCCCAGCATTTT.

This clone was seen only once. This chain connects TRBV19 to TRBJ1-4; 7 nucleotides match TRBD1. V was pared by 7 bases and J by 8 bases, with 7 bases of the junction left unmatched. In germline, CDR1 is LNHDA, CDR2 SQIVND (reference sequence). CDR3 length equals 13 residues. CDR3 sequence reads: CASNEGAGEKLFF. The CDR3 DNA sequence: TGTGCCAGTAATGAGGGGGCGGGCGAAAAACTGTTTTTT.

The V and J genes are TRBV4-2 and TRBJ2-1; 7 nucleotides line up with TRBD2. Germline CDR1 LGHNA, CDR2 YNFKEQ. CDR3 length: 16 residues. J was trimmed by 2 bases and V by 3 bases; bases with no gene match: 7. This CDR3 is CASSHLAGTTYNEQFF. The CDR3 DNA follows: TGTGCCAGCAGCCACCTCGCCGGGACTACCTACAATGAGCAGTTCTTC.